This T cell receptor (beta chain) was captured in a study of tumor-infiltrating lymphocytes in primary liver carcinoma. Co-extraction of RNA and DNA was performed on roughly 17-32 mg of unsorted bulk tissue. A remark on this clonotype: Here the CDR3 omits its conserved ending phenylalanine or tryptophan, so a read error is the likely source.

J was trimmed by 4 bases and V by 1 base; bases with no gene match: 11. Germline loops: CDR1 SGHAT, CDR2 FQNNGV. CDR3 length equals 17 residues. A primer matching the constant region was used to make TCR beta cDNA from 500 to 600 ng of total RNA. Three-round nested multiplex PCR performed with slightly modified ARM-PCR produced the TCR beta libraries. Forward primers for TRBV1-TRBV30 and a C-beta reverse primer served the first two PCR rounds, at roughly 10 cycles each. MiXCR, applied by TCRdb to the multiplex PCR reads, yields one record per CDR3 protein. In the table there are fewer than 85,000 distinct CDR3 sequences, approximately 62% of which are singletons.

The sequence was collected from a man aged 35 to 55 with primary liver carcinoma and hepatitis B virus infection. What was sequenced was tumor-adjacent normal liver tissue. This sequence joins TRBV11-2 and TRBJ2-3; 7 bases agree with TRBD1. The CDR3 is CASSLGRGIRHPDTQYI. The CDR3 region has the DNA TGTGCCAGCAGCTTAGGCAGGGGGATTAGACACCCAGATACGCAGTATATT.